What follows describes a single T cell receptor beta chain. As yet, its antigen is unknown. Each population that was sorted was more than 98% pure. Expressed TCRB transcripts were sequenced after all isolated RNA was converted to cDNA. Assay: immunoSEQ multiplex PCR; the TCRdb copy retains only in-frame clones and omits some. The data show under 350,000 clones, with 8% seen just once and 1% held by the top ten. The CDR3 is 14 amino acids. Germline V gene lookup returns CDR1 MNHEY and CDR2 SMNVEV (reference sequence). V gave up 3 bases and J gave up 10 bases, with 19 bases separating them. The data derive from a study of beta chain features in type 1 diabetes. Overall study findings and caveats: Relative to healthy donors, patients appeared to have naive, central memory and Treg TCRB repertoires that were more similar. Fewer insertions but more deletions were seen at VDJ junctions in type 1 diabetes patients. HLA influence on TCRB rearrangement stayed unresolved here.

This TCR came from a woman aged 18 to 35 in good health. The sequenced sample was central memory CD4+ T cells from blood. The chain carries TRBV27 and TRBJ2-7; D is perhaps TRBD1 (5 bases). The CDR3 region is CASSFGARASPQYF. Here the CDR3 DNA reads TGTGCCAGCAGTTTTGGGGCCAGGGCCTCCCCTCAGTACTTC.